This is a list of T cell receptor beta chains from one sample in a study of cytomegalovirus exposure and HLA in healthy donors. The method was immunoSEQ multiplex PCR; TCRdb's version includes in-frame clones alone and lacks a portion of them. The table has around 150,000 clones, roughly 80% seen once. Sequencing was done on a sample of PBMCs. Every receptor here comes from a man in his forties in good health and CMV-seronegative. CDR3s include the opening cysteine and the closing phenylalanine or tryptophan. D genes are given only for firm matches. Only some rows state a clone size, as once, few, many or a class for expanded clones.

CSARGVEAFF	TGCAGTGCTAGAGGAGTTGAAGCTTTCTTT	TRBV20-1	TRBJ1-1	.	10	.
CASSSGGSGNIQYF	TGTGCCAGCAGCTCCGGAGGCAGCGGGAACATTCAGTACTTC	TRBV14	TRBJ2-4	.	14	few
CASSYGSRSSGNTIYF	TGTGCCAGCAGTTACGGGTCCCGGAGCTCTGGAAACACCATATATTTT	TRBV6-6	TRBJ1-3	.	16	.
CAISPGGANTGELFF	TGTGCCATCAGCCCAGGGGGCGCGAACACCGGGGAGCTGTTTTTT	TRBV10-3	TRBJ2-2	TRBD1	15	once
CAWRDVRSSYNEQFF	TGTGCCTGGAGAGATGTTAGGAGCTCCTACAATGAGCAGTTCTTC	TRBV30	TRBJ2-1	.	15	.
CASSLEGMLAKWETQYF	TGTGCCAGCAGCTTAGAGGGTATGCTAGCGAAGTGGGAGACCCAGTACTTC	TRBV7-6	TRBJ2-5	.	17	.
CASSLSYGPKAGEQYF	TGTGCCAGCAGTTTATCCTACGGACCTAAAGCGGGAGAGCAGTACTTC	TRBV27	TRBJ2-5	TRBD2	16	.
CASRPPGQGAEKLFF	TGCGCCAGCAGGCCCCCGGGACAGGGAGCTGAAAAACTGTTTTTT	TRBV5-1	TRBJ1-4	TRBD1	15	.
CASSEAGRVSPLHF	TGCGCCAGCAGTGAGGCAGGGAGGGTTTCACCCCTCCACTTT	TRBV10-2	TRBJ1-6	.	14	once
CASSFDKQPQHF	TGTGCCAGCAGCTTCGACAAACAGCCCCAGCATTTT	TRBV7-8	TRBJ1-5	.	12	.
CASSFPKLAGGTDTQYF	TGTGCCAGCAGCTTCCCTAAACTAGCGGGGGGCACAGATACGCAGTATTTT	TRBV7-9	TRBJ2-3	TRBD2	17	.
CAGSFGGATDTQYF	TGTGCCGGGAGTTTCGGGGGGGCGACAGATACGCAGTATTTT	TRBV30	TRBJ2-3	TRBD2	14	.
CASSEVAGAQETQYF	TGTGCCAGCAGTGAGGTAGCGGGGGCACAAGAGACCCAGTACTTC	TRBV6-4	TRBJ2-5	TRBD2	15	once
CASSGWSGGALNEQYF	TGTGCCAGCAGCGGCTGGAGCGGGGGGGCCTTAAACGAGCAGTACTTC	TRBV9	TRBJ2-7	TRBD2	16	few
CASSPIAGGSYEQYF	TGTGCCAGTAGTCCCATAGCGGGGGGATCCTACGAGCAGTACTTC	TRBV19	TRBJ2-7	TRBD2	15	.
CASSLASGTGWNQPQHF	TGTGCCAGCAGCTTAGCGAGCGGGACAGGGTGGAATCAGCCCCAGCATTTT	TRBV7-9	TRBJ1-5	TRBD1	17	.
CASRTLDYGYTF	TGTGCCAGCAGGACATTAGACTATGGCTACACCTTC	TRBV2	TRBJ1-2	.	12	.
CASRQIRVGWGGTEAFF	TGTGCCAGCAGGCAGATCAGGGTAGGTTGGGGCGGCACTGAAGCTTTCTTT	TRBV27	TRBJ1-1	.	17	.
CASSIPGNTIYF	TGTGCCAGCAGTATCCCTGGAAACACCATATATTTT	TRBV7-9	TRBJ1-3	.	12	.
CASSFGSQGYSPLHF	TGTGCCAGCAGTTTTGGAAGCCAGGGCTATTCACCCCTCCACTTT	TRBV28	TRBJ1-6	.	15	many
CASSPATSGGGEQYF	TGTGCCAGCAGTCCAGCGACTAGCGGGGGGGGCGAGCAGTACTTC	TRBV2	TRBJ2-7	TRBD2	15	.
CASRSGLNPGELFF	TGTGCCAGCAGGTCGGGACTGAACCCCGGGGAGCTGTTTTTT	TRBV28	TRBJ2-2	.	14	.
CASSQVRGGEAFF	TGCGCCAGCAGCCAAGTAAGGGGTGGAGAAGCTTTCTTT	TRBV4-1	TRBJ1-1	.	13	.
CASSSRTGDSPLHF	TGTGCCAGCAGTTCCCGGACAGGGGATTCACCCCTCCACTTT	TRBV27	TRBJ1-6	TRBD1	14	.
CASNRGSTQYF	TGTGCCAGCAATAGGGGTTCGACCCAGTACTTC	TRBV6-5	TRBJ2-5	.	11	.
CASSPGTGNHGQYF	TGTGCCAGCAGCCCCGGGACAGGGAATCATGGGCAGTACTTC	TRBV5-4	TRBJ2-7	TRBD1	14	.
CASSVEGSSYEQYF	TGTGCCAGCAGCGTAGAAGGGAGCTCCTACGAGCAGTACTTC	TRBV9	TRBJ2-7	.	14	.
CATAGRGSSGEQYF	TGTGCCACAGCGGGTCGGGGGTCCTCCGGCGAGCAGTACTTC	TRBV6-6	TRBJ2-7	.	14	.
CASSYGTGVETQYF	TGTGCCAGCAGTTACGGGACAGGGGTAGAGACCCAGTACTTC	TRBV6-5	TRBJ2-5	TRBD1	14	once
CAISPLAGGTDTQYF	TGTGCCATCAGTCCACTAGCGGGGGGGACAGATACGCAGTATTTT	TRBV10-3	TRBJ2-3	TRBD2	15	.
CASSSTGEETQYF	TGTGCCAGCAGCTCCACAGGGGAAGAGACCCAGTACTTC	TRBV5-4	TRBJ2-5	TRBD1	13	.
CAGTSATSETQYF	TGTGCCGGGACTAGCGCTACATCAGAGACCCAGTACTTC	TRBV30	TRBJ2-5	TRBD2	13	.
CASSLKGYNEQFF	TGTGCCAGCAGCTTAAAGGGGTACAATGAGCAGTTCTTC	TRBV7-9	TRBJ2-1	.	13	.
CASSDRPPGQSNTEAFF	TGTGCCAGCAGTGATAGGCCCCCGGGACAATCAAACACTGAAGCTTTCTTT	TRBV6-1	TRBJ1-1	.	17	once
CASSLPGSEQYF	TGTGCCAGCAGCCTCCCCGGGTCCGAGCAGTACTTC	TRBV5-6	TRBJ2-7	.	12	once
CAWRRTGEETQYF	TGTGCCTGGAGAAGGACCGGGGAAGAGACCCAGTACTTC	TRBV30	TRBJ2-5	.	13	.
CASSEWGVRGDGYTF	TGTGCCAGCAGTGAATGGGGGGTTAGAGGGGATGGCTACACCTTC	TRBV25-1	TRBJ1-2	.	15	.
CSADTGSEQYF	TGCAGTGCCGACACAGGGAGCGAGCAGTACTTC	TRBV29-1	TRBJ2-7	.	11	.
CASSFQGAGDTEAFF	TGCGCCAGCAGCTTTCAGGGGGCCGGGGACACTGAAGCTTTCTTT	TRBV5-1	TRBJ1-1	TRBD1	15	few
CASRTGTTNEKLFF	TGTGCCAGCAGGACAGGGACAACTAATGAAAAACTGTTTTTT	TRBV6-1	TRBJ1-4	TRBD1	14	.
CASSPPSQGVQGGYTF	TGTGCCAGCTCACCACCGAGCCAGGGTGTTCAGGGTGGCTACACCTTC	TRBV18	TRBJ1-2	.	16	.